Listed below are T cell receptor beta chains from one sample, sequenced in a study of blood T cells in healthy people across ages. TCRdb re-called the 5' RACE reads with MiXCR, one entry per CDR3 protein. Of around 1,000,000 distinct CDR3 sequences in the sample, approximately 25% were seen once. The same data also contributed to another study, on T cells of mothers and their children.

Sequences were obtained from blood. Receptors were obtained from a girl aged 2 to 10 in good health. Each CDR3 is given with its conserved first and last residue. D genes are given only for firm matches. Clone size appears in some rows only: once, few, many, or a class for an expanded clone.

v_gene: TRBV20-1; abundance: NA; j_gene: TRBJ1-1; d_gene: TRBD1; CDR3nt: TGCAGTGCTTTTTCGGGGACAGCGAACACTGAAGCTTTCTTT; CDR3aa: CSAFSGTANTEAFF
v_gene: TRBV28; abundance: NA; j_gene: TRBJ2-1; d_gene: NA; CDR3nt: TGTGCCAGCAGTTTGTCGGGCGGTCGAGAGCAGTTCTTC; CDR3aa: CASSLSGGREQFF
v_gene: TRBV29-1; abundance: many; j_gene: TRBJ2-7; d_gene: TRBD2; CDR3nt: TGCAGCGTTGAGGGGCCCAGCGGGGGGGCCACCGCCTACGAGCAGTACTTC; CDR3aa: CSVEGPSGGATAYEQYF
v_gene: TRBV11-3; abundance: NA; j_gene: TRBJ1-2; d_gene: NA; CDR3nt: TGTGCCAGCAGCTCCACCTGGGAGGGGTTAGGACTCTCGGTCTATGGCTACACCTTC; CDR3aa: CASSSTWEGLGLSVYGYTF
v_gene: TRBV29-1; abundance: NA; j_gene: TRBJ1-1; d_gene: TRBD1; CDR3nt: TGCAGCGTCTCTGGACAGGGAAGGACTGAAGCTTTCTTT; CDR3aa: CSVSGQGRTEAFF
v_gene: TRBV15; abundance: few; j_gene: TRBJ1-1; d_gene: NA; CDR3nt: TGTGCCACCAGCAGAGTGGCAGTGAACACTGAAGCTTTCTTT; CDR3aa: CATSRVAVNTEAFF
v_gene: TRBV12-5; abundance: NA; j_gene: TRBJ2-6; d_gene: NA; CDR3nt: TGTGCTAGTGGTTGGGATGGCGGGGGGGCCAACGTCCTGACTTTC; CDR3aa: CASGWDGGGANVLTF
v_gene: TRBV3-1; abundance: NA; j_gene: TRBJ2-1; d_gene: NA; CDR3nt: TGTGCCAGCAGCCAAGGTGGGACCGCAGGTGAAGAGCAGTTCTTC; CDR3aa: CASSQGGTAGEEQFF
v_gene: TRBV29-1; abundance: few; j_gene: TRBJ2-1; d_gene: NA; CDR3nt: TGCAGCGGCCCGGGACCTTTCAATGAGCAGTTCTTC; CDR3aa: CSGPGPFNEQFF
v_gene: TRBV20-1; abundance: NA; j_gene: TRBJ2-5; d_gene: NA; CDR3nt: TGCAGTGCTAGCGTTGGGGGGGCCGGGACCCAGTACTTC; CDR3aa: CSASVGGAGTQYF
v_gene: TRBV7-9; abundance: few; j_gene: TRBJ1-4; d_gene: NA; CDR3nt: TGTGCCAGCAGCTCCCCGGACGAAGATAATGAAAAACTGTTTTTT; CDR3aa: CASSSPDEDNEKLFF
v_gene: TRBV6-6; abundance: once; j_gene: TRBJ1-5; d_gene: NA; CDR3nt: TGTGCCAGCAGTTATTGGCAGGGGCAATCCCCTCAGCATTTT; CDR3aa: CASSYWQGQSPQHF
v_gene: TRBV5-6; abundance: many; j_gene: TRBJ2-1; d_gene: NA; CDR3nt: TGTGCCAGCAGCTTAGTAAACAATGAGCAGTTCTTC; CDR3aa: CASSLVNNEQFF
v_gene: TRBV29-1; abundance: NA; j_gene: TRBJ1-2; d_gene: TRBD1; CDR3nt: TGCAGCGTAGCCGGGACAGACTATGGCTACACCTTC; CDR3aa: CSVAGTDYGYTF
v_gene: TRBV29-1; abundance: NA; j_gene: TRBJ1-2; d_gene: TRBD1; CDR3nt: TGCAGCGGGACAGGGATCTATGGCTACACCTTC; CDR3aa: CSGTGIYGYTF
v_gene: TRBV6-5; abundance: NA; j_gene: TRBJ2-7; d_gene: NA; CDR3nt: TGTGCCAGCAGCGCAGCGGGCCTCTACGAGCAGTACTTC; CDR3aa: CASSAAGLYEQYF
v_gene: TRBV29-1; abundance: NA; j_gene: TRBJ2-3; d_gene: NA; CDR3nt: TGCAGTTTTCACCCTGCCACAGATACGCAGTATTTT; CDR3aa: CSFHPATDTQYF
v_gene: TRBV7-8; abundance: few; j_gene: TRBJ1-3; d_gene: NA; CDR3nt: TGTGCCAGCAGCTTAGAAGATATCTCTGGAAACACCATATATTTT; CDR3aa: CASSLEDISGNTIYF
v_gene: TRBV20-1; abundance: NA; j_gene: TRBJ2-3; d_gene: NA; CDR3nt: TGCAGTGCTATAAGCGTCCTTAGCACAGATACGCAGTATTTT; CDR3aa: CSAISVLSTDTQYF
v_gene: TRBV12-3/TRBV12-4; abundance: few; j_gene: TRBJ2-7; d_gene: NA; CDR3nt: TGTGCCAGCAGTTTTTCAGGGGCTGGCGAGCAGTACTTC; CDR3aa: CASSFSGAGEQYF
v_gene: TRBV2; abundance: few; j_gene: TRBJ2-1; d_gene: NA; CDR3nt: TGTGCCAGCTGCAAACGGGACTCCTCGGTCGATGAGCAGTTCTTC; CDR3aa: CASCKRDSSVDEQFF
v_gene: TRBV29-1; abundance: few; j_gene: TRBJ2-7; d_gene: NA; CDR3nt: TGCAGCGTTGAAGATCGGCGAGCGGATCCCTACGAGCAGTACTTC; CDR3aa: CSVEDRRADPYEQYF
v_gene: TRBV11-3; abundance: NA; j_gene: TRBJ2-1; d_gene: NA; CDR3nt: TGTGCCAGCAGCTCAGGACACGGCGATGAGCAGTTCTTC; CDR3aa: CASSSGHGDEQFF